These 13 T cell receptor beta chains were all obtained from the same sample, sequenced in a study of early T cells in non-severe SARS-CoV-2 infection. TCRdb independently ran MiXCR on the 5' RACE reads; one entry per CDR3 protein. In the table there are under 85,000 distinct CDR3 sequences, 9.5% to 12% of which are singletons. The material sequenced was whole blood, taken at baseline. The receptor source for this set is an adult who was a healthcare worker with PCR-confirmed SARS-CoV-2 infection or an uninfected control (not recorded which).

The rearrangement joins TRBV18 to TRBJ2-4; TRBD1 agrees at 10 bases. CDR3 size: 20 residues. Trimming at V came to 3 bases and at J to 2 bases, leaving 16 bases not matched to a gene. Germline V gene data show CDR1 as KGHSH and CDR2 as LQKENI. The CDR3 coding sequence is TGTGCCAGCTCACCTGCCGGGACAGGGGCCCCTACGGGGTCCAAAAACATTCAGTACTTC. Protein: CASSPAGTGAPTGSKNIQYF.

V usage is TRBV7-2 and J usage is TRBJ1-4; D is undetermined. Germline lookup yields CDR1 SGHTA and CDR2 FQGNSA. There are 15 residues in the CDR3. V gave up 3 bases and J gave up 3 bases, with 11 bases separating them. CDR3 nucleotide sequence: TGTGCCAGCAGCTTTATCGTTGCAGCTAATGAAAAACTGTTTTTT. Protein product: CASSFIVAANEKLFF.

The chain combines TRBV21-1 with TRBJ2-7; the table names TRBD1, a call not compared with the DNA. TRBV21-1 is tagged as a pseudogene. The CDR3 is 14 amino acids. The CDR3 loop reads CASSPGQVNYEQYF. The DNA for the CDR3 is TGTGCCAGCTCCCCGGGACAGGTTAACTACGAGCAGTACTTC.

The table lists this clonotype with many counts. V gene TRBV7-2 combines with J gene TRBJ2-1; TRBD2 aligns across 10 bases. Trimming at V came to 8 bases and at J to 4 bases, leaving 14 bases not matched to a gene. The CDR3 totals 17 residues. Germline CDR1 and CDR2: SGHTA and FQGNSA. In DNA, the CDR3 is TGTGCCAGCGGTGTAGCGGGGGGATTTTCCCCTTACAATGAGCAGTTCTTC. Protein product: CASGVAGGFSPYNEQFF. The full variable domain, with the rest looked up from reference TRBV7-2 and TRBJ2-1, is GAGVSQSPSNKVTEKGKDVELRCDPISGHTALYWYRQSLGQGLEFLIYFQGNSAPDKSGLPSDRFSAERTGGSVSTLTIQRTQQEDSAVYLCASGVAGGFSPYNEQFFGPGTRLTVL.

This clonotype came up a few times. V usage is TRBV20-1 and J usage is TRBJ2-2; D unclear. The CDR3 spans 11 residues. V was cut by 1 base and J by 6 bases, with 3 bases left in between. The germline V gene encodes CDR1 DFQATT and CDR2 SNEGSKA (reference sequence). The CDR3 region is CSARGPGELFF. In nucleotides, the CDR3 is TGCAGTGCTAGAGGGCCCGGGGAGCTGTTTTTT.

The chain links TRBV12-3 or TRBV12-4 to TRBJ1-2; D gene ambiguous. The V gene lost 7 bases and the J gene lost 4 bases, with 16 bases spanning the gap. The CDR3 is 14 residues long. The CDR3: CASNPNSGSYGYTF. The CDR3 DNA follows: TGTGCCAGCAACCCTAATTCGGGCAGCTATGGCTACACCTTC.

At least ten counts were recorded for this clonotype. The genes are TRBV6-1 and TRBJ1-6, with a weak D call TRBD1 (6 bases). Germline CDR1 is MNHNS and CDR2 is SASEGT. V was clipped by 7 bases and J by 8 bases, with 15 bases between them. The CDR3 extends over 14 amino acids. This CDR3 is CASNIGGSDSPLHF. DNA for the CDR3: TGTGCCAGCAACATAGGGGGTTCTGATTCACCCCTCCACTTT.

This rearrangement joins TRBV12-3 or TRBV12-4 to TRBJ1-5; no clear D. CDR3 length equals 12 residues. V dropped 3 bases and J dropped 7 bases, with 7 bases sitting between them. The CDR3: CASSFPWQPQHF. CDR3 nucleotide sequence: TGTGCCAGCAGTTTCCCTTGGCAGCCCCAGCATTTT.

The genes are TRBV7-8 and TRBJ1-6, with D tentatively TRBD1 (5 bases). Germline loops: CDR1 SGHVS, CDR2 FQNEAQ. The V end was cut by 5 bases, the J end by 8 bases, with 13 bases between. The CDR3 loop spans 14 amino acids. The CDR3 DNA sequence: TGTGCCAGCAGCCGGGACGGTGTGGATTCACCCCTCCACTTT. This gives the protein CASSRDGVDSPLHF. Full variable domain (remainder filled in from reference TRBV7-8 and TRBJ1-6): GAGVSQSPRYKVAKRGQDVALRCDPISGHVSLFWYQQALGQGPEFLTYFQNEAQLDKSGLPSDRFFAERPEGSVSTLKIQRTQQEDSAVYLCASSRDGVDSPLHFGNGTRLTVT.

This clonotype was detected ten times or more. The chain combines TRBV7-2 with TRBJ2-2; no firm D call. Germline assignment: CDR1 SGHTA and CDR2 FQGNSA. V lost 0 bases and J 5 bases, leaving 10 bases between the germline ends. The CDR3 sequence is 15 residues long. CDR3 nucleotides: TGTGCCAGCAGCTTAGCTGGGAAAGGGACCGGGGAGCTGTTTTTT. Translation: CASSLAGKGTGELFF.

The table lists this clonotype with a few counts. The chain uses TRBV24-1 and TRBJ2-3; 8 bases align to TRBD2. CDR3 size: 13 residues. Germline assignment: CDR1 KGHDR and CDR2 SFDVKD. V trimming: 7 bases; J trimming: 4 bases; junction bases outside the gene matches: 3. The CDR3: CATSGGASDTQYF. The CDR3 nucleotides are TGTGCCACCAGCGGGGGGGCCTCAGATACGCAGTATTTT.

The chain carries TRBV5-6 and TRBJ1-2; a weak D match, TRBD1 (5 bases). Trimming removed 5 bases at V and 0 bases at J, with 11 bases between. The germline V gene encodes CDR1 SGHDT and CDR2 YYEEEE. The CDR3 runs to 14 residues. The CDR3 nucleotides read TGTGCCAGCAGTCCGGGACCACCTAACTATGGCTACACCTTC. Its translation: CASSPGPPNYGYTF. The full variable domain, in which reference TRBV5-6 and TRBJ1-2 provide the parts outside the CDR3, is DAGVTQSPTHLIKTRGQQVTLRCSPKSGHDTVSWYQQALGQGPQFIFQYYEEEERQRGNFPDRFSGHQFPNYSSELNVNALLLGDSALYLCASSPGPPNYGYTFGSGTRLTVV.

This clonotype was picked up many times. The chain couples TRBV11-2 to TRBJ2-5; D is tentatively TRBD1 or TRBD2 (5 bases each). The CDR3 loop spans 14 amino acids. Germline CDR1 SGHAT, CDR2 FQNNGV. V lost 1 base, J lost 7 bases, and 13 bases lay in between. This CDR3 is CASSLGDGTWTQYF. CDR3 DNA sequence: TGTGCCAGCAGCTTAGGGGACGGAACTTGGACCCAGTACTTC.